Below, 4 T cell receptor beta chains from the same sample are listed, as sequenced in a study of technical replicates of blood from a few donors. TCRdb's copy holds only in-frame clones and misses some; the assay was immunoSEQ multiplex PCR. The sample shows about 88,000 clones, 85% to 95% of them seen only once. The sequencing sample was made of T cells isolated from PBMCs. Receptors were obtained from a human donor in good health.

The V and J genes are TRBV7-9 and TRBJ1-5; 7 nucleotides line up with TRBD1. The V gene's germline CDR1 is SEHNR and CDR2 FQNEAQ (reference sequence). V shed 6 bases and J 4 bases; nucleotides not matched to a gene: 6. CDR3 size: 14 residues. CDR3 DNA: TGTGCCAGCAGGAATCAGGGGGTGAATCAGCCCCAGCATTTT. As protein: CASRNQGVNQPQHF.

The J gene is TRBJ1-1, the V gene TRBV29-1; 8 bases match TRBD1. The ends lost 6 bases at V and 0 bases at J; junction bases unmatched: 3. The CDR3 loop spans 13 amino acids. Germline V lookup: CDR1 SQVTM, CDR2 ANQGSEA. CDR3 bases: TGCAGCGTCCGGACAGGGATGAACACTGAAGCTTTCTTT. This encodes CSVRTGMNTEAFF. The full variable domain, in which reference TRBV29-1 and TRBJ1-1 provide the parts outside the CDR3, is SAVISQKPSRDICQRGTSLTIQCQVDSQVTMMFWYRQQPGQSLTLIATANQGSEATYESGFVIDKFPISRPNLTFSTLTVSNMSPEDSSIYLCSVRTGMNTEAFFGQGTRLTVV.

This chain joins TRBV30 and TRBJ1-6; D may be TRBD1 (5 bases). Trimming stripped 0 bases from V and 10 bases from J, with 16 bases between. Germline loops: CDR1 GTSNPN, CDR2 SVGIG (reference sequence). The CDR3 totals 15 residues. The DNA of the CDR3 is TGTGCCTGGAGTGTACCCGGGACTTCGGGCTCACCCCTCCACTTT. As protein: CAWSVPGTSGSPLHF.

The chain uses TRBV19 and TRBJ2-2; D is perhaps TRBD1 (5 bases). This CDR3 has 15 residues. CDR1 LNHDA and CDR2 SQIVND come from the germline V gene (reference sequence). V lost 7 bases to trimming and J lost 8 bases, with 20 bases between them. CDR3 amino acids: CASTMGRFPSGELFF. CDR3 nucleotide sequence: TGTGCCAGTACCATGGGGCGATTTCCCTCGGGGGAGCTGTTTTTT.